These 32 T cell receptor beta chains were all obtained from the same sample, sequenced in a study of tumor T cells in aggressive B-cell lymphoma. The assay was immunoSEQ multiplex PCR, and TCRdb's table has in-frame clones only and misses some. The data hold approximately 10,000 clones, with around 84% observed a single time. Material for sequencing was tumor tissue. These receptors were taken from an adult with diffuse large B cell lymphoma.

This sequence joins TRBV6-1 and TRBJ1-2; D uncertain. CDR1 and CDR2 from the germline V gene are MNHNS and SASEGT. There are 13 residues in the CDR3. Deletions cut 2 bases from V and 4 bases from J, with 8 bases between. In nucleotides, the CDR3 is TGTGCCAGCAGTGAACGCGCTTTCTATGGCTACACCTTC. Protein product: CASSERAFYGYTF.

The V gene is TRBV7-9, the J gene TRBJ1-2; tentatively, D is TRBD1 (5 bases). Germline V lookup: CDR1 SEHNR, CDR2 FQNEAQ (reference sequence). V lost 7 bases to trimming and J lost 4 bases, with 13 bases between them. The CDR3 spans 13 residues. CDR3 region: CASTRGGSYGYTF. The CDR3 DNA reads TGTGCCAGCACTAGGGGAGGTAGCTATGGCTACACCTTC.

The chain uses TRBV18 and TRBJ2-3, with no clear D. Germline V lookup: CDR1 KGHSH, CDR2 LQKENI. This CDR3 spans 14 amino acids. The germline V and J ends were trimmed by 2 bases and 5 bases, with 11 bases remaining between them. The CDR3 protein is CASSPGRTVDTQYF. In DNA, the CDR3 is TGTGCCAGCTCACCAGGCCGCACAGTAGATACGCAGTATTTT.

A few counts support this clone. This chain connects TRBV6-5 to TRBJ1-2; 11 bases line up with TRBD1. This CDR3 spans 14 amino acids. Germline CDR1 MNHEY, CDR2 SVGAGI. Trimming removed 6 bases from V and 6 bases from J; junction bases left unmatched: 6. CDR3 bases: TGTGCCAGCAGGCGACCGGACAGGGGGCATGGCTACACCTTC. Its protein product is CASRRPDRGHGYTF.

This chain connects TRBV5-6 to TRBJ2-6, with a tentative D call TRBD1 (6 bases). Germline V gene data show CDR1 as SGHDT and CDR2 as YYEEEE. The CDR3 length is 15 residues. V was clipped by 3 bases and J by 2 bases, with 9 bases between them. In nucleotides, the CDR3 is TGTGCCAGCAGCTCACAGGGAACTGGGGCCAACGTCCTGACTTTC. Translated, it gives CASSSQGTGANVLTF.

The rearrangement links TRBV5-8 to TRBJ2-3, with TRBD1 matching over 8 bases. The CDR3 totals 15 residues. CDR1 and CDR2 from the germline V gene are SGHTS and YDEGEE. J was trimmed by 3 bases and V by 1 base; bases with no gene match: 4. CDR3 nucleotide sequence: TGTGCCAGCAGCTTGTTCCAGGGGGCTACAGATACGCAGTATTTT. It yields the protein CASSLFQGATDTQYF.

CDR3 sequence (DNA): TGCGCCAGCAGCCAAGGGGCCGATAGCGGGGGGGCATGGGAGCAGTACTTC. As protein: CASSQGADSGGAWEQYF. The chain is built from TRBV4-3 and TRBJ2-7, with TRBD2 matching 11 bases. Per germline, CDR1 LGHNA and CDR2 YSLEER. The CDR3 length is 17 residues. V lost 1 base, J lost 7 bases, and 12 bases stayed unmatched.

V and J are TRBV5-6 and TRBJ1-4, with unresolved D. V lost 4 bases and J 3 bases, leaving 13 bases between the germline ends. This CDR3 has 15 amino acids. Germline lookup yields CDR1 SGHDT and CDR2 YYEEEE. The DNA of the CDR3 is TGTGCCAGCAGCCCCTTATCTCGTGCTAATGAAAAACTGTTTTTT. This encodes CASSPLSRANEKLFF.

This clone was seen a single time. The J gene is TRBJ1-4, the V gene TRBV9; 10 bases fit TRBD1. V was pared by 4 bases and J by 6 bases, with 9 bases of the junction left unmatched. The CDR3 is 16 amino acids. In germline, CDR1 is SGDLS, CDR2 YYNGEE. CDR3 residues: CASSSGTGEGYEKLFF. Here the CDR3 DNA reads TGTGCCAGCAGCTCCGGGACAGGGGAGGGTTATGAAAAACTGTTTTTT. The full variable domain, with the rest looked up from reference TRBV9 and TRBJ1-4, is DSGVTQTPKHLITATGQRVTLRCSPRSGDLSVYWYQQSLDQGLQFLIQYYNGEERAKGNILERFSAQQFPDLHSELNLSSLELGDSALYFCASSSGTGEGYEKLFFGSGTQLSVL.

This CDR3 reads CASSGPTSGGYTDTQYF. In nucleotides, the CDR3 is TGTGCCAGCAGCGGGCCGACTAGCGGGGGATACACAGATACGCAGTATTTT. The chain recombines TRBV9 with TRBJ2-3, with 12 bases fitting TRBD2. V lost 3 bases to trimming and J lost 2 bases; unmatched junction nucleotides: 7. The CDR3 covers 17 residues. CDR1 is SGDLS and CDR2 is YYNGEE in the germline V gene.

J is TRBJ1-1 and V is TRBV28; the D is unclear. Trimming stripped 7 bases from V and 1 base from J, with 13 bases between. The CDR3 contains 14 residues. Germline V gene data show CDR1 as MDHEN and CDR2 as SYDVKM. CDR3: CASKLTEQNTEAFF. CDR3 in DNA: TGTGCCAGCAAACTAACGGAGCAGAACACTGAAGCTTTCTTT. The variable domain in full, with the rest retrieved from reference TRBV28 and TRBJ1-1, is DVKVTQSSRYLVKRTGEKVFLECVQDMDHENMFWYRQDPGLGLRLIYFSYDVKMKEKGDIPEGYSVSREKKERFSLILESASTNQTSMYLCASKLTEQNTEAFFGQGTRLTVV.

This chain links TRBV5-6 with TRBJ2-1, with D possibly TRBD1 on 5 matching bases. This CDR3 is built from 15 residues. Germline loops: CDR1 SGHDT, CDR2 YYEEEE. The V and J ends lost 1 base and 7 bases respectively, with 15 bases between them. The CDR3 loop reads CASSLFAGFTNEQFF. The CDR3 DNA is TGTGCCAGCAGCTTGTTTGCAGGGTTTACGAATGAGCAGTTCTTC.

CDR3 residues: CASSPTAYRGETQYF. In nucleotides, the CDR3 is TGTGCCAGCTCACCCACGGCTTATAGGGGAGAGACCCAGTACTTC. J is TRBJ2-5 and V is TRBV18; the D gene is possibly TRBD1 (5 bases). V gave up 3 bases and J gave up 4 bases, with 15 bases separating them. This CDR3 region has 15 residues. Germline-derived CDR1 and CDR2 are KGHSH and LQKENI. Together with reference TRBV18 and TRBJ2-5, the CDR3 gives the full variable domain: NAGVMQNPRHLVRRRGQEARLRCSPMKGHSHVYWYRQLPEEGLKFMVYLQKENIIDESGMPKERFSAEFPKEGPSILRIQQVVRGDSAAYFCASSPTAYRGETQYFGPGTRLLVL.

The rearrangement joins TRBV10-3 to TRBJ2-1; 10 nucleotides match TRBD2. The CDR3 loop spans 15 amino acids. Germline V gives CDR1 ENHRY, CDR2 SYGVKD. The ends lost 4 bases at V and 3 bases at J; junction bases unmatched: 3. The CDR3 protein is CAISASGGIYNEQFF. The CDR3 DNA follows: TGTGCCATCAGTGCTAGCGGGGGTATCTACAATGAGCAGTTCTTC.

The rearrangement joins TRBV5-1 to TRBJ1-6, with 7 bases fitting TRBD1. Trimming removed 0 bases from V and 9 bases from J; junction bases left unmatched: 6. Germline CDR1 is SGHRS and CDR2 is YFSETQ. This CDR3 comprises 15 residues. In DNA form, the CDR3 reads TGCGCCAGCAGCTTGGCTCAGGGGGTCGGTTCACCCCTCCACTTT. Its protein product is CASSLAQGVGSPLHF.

The chain carries TRBV10-2 and TRBJ2-2; D is uncertain. CDR3 length equals 14 residues. The germline V and J ends were trimmed by 6 bases and 1 base, with 9 bases remaining between them. CDR1 and CDR2 from the germline V gene are WSHSY and SAAADI. The CDR3 DNA follows: TGCGCCAGCAGGGGCCTTCAGAACACCGGGGAGCTGTTTTTT. This gives the protein CASRGLQNTGELFF.

The rearrangement links TRBV20-1 to TRBJ2-7; no definite D call. Germline assignment: CDR1 DFQATT and CDR2 SNEGSKA (reference sequence). V was shortened by 0 bases and J by 9 bases, with 6 bases between the two germline ends. CDR3 length: 10 residues. This CDR3 reads CSARDSGQYF. The CDR3 DNA follows: TGCAGTGCTAGAGATTCAGGGCAGTACTTC.

V is TRBV27 and J is TRBJ2-5; D is possibly TRBD2 (6 bases). CDR1 and CDR2 from the germline V gene are MNHEY and SMNVEV (reference sequence). V lost 3 bases and J lost 11, with 10 bases in between. The CDR3 runs 11 residues. CDR3: CASSFGREQYF. The CDR3 DNA follows: TGTGCCAGCAGTTTTGGCCGGGAGCAGTACTTC.

The rearrangement joins TRBV27 to TRBJ2-5; 9 nucleotides agree with TRBD1. The CDR3 length is 13 residues. Germline V CDR1 and CDR2: MNHEY, SMNVEV (reference sequence). J gave up 4 bases and V 3 bases, and 0 bases lay outside the gene matches. The CDR3 is CASSLDRGETQYF. CDR3 coding DNA: TGTGCCAGCAGTTTGGACAGGGGAGAGACCCAGTACTTC.

The chain recombines TRBV5-1 with TRBJ1-6; 10 positions match TRBD1. Germline assignment: CDR1 SGHRS and CDR2 YFSETQ. The CDR3 runs to 15 residues. Trimming took 0 bases from V and 8 from J; bases not matched to a gene: 2. The CDR3 DNA sequence: TGCGCCAGCAGCTTGGGGACAGGGGGTGATTCACCCCTCCACTTT. As protein: CASSLGTGGDSPLHF.

The rearrangement joins TRBV15 to TRBJ1-4; 7 bases align to TRBD1. Trimming at V came to 4 bases and at J to 2 bases, leaving 4 bases not matched to a gene. The germline V gene encodes CDR1 LNHNV and CDR2 YYDKDF (reference sequence). The CDR3 loop spans 15 amino acids. The CDR3 loop is CATSKQTGTNEKLFF. The DNA of the CDR3 is TGTGCCACCAGCAAGCAGACAGGGACTAATGAAAAACTGTTTTTT.

This chain uses TRBV28 with TRBJ1-6, with 8 nucleotides matching TRBD1. This CDR3 contains 15 residues. Germline CDR1 MDHEN, CDR2 SYDVKM. V trimming: 6 bases; J trimming: 8 bases; junction bases outside the gene matches: 9. The CDR3 DNA follows: TGTGCCAGCAGCACCGACAGGGGAGGTTATTCACCCCTCCACTTT. Its translation: CASSTDRGGYSPLHF.

The chain is built from TRBV7-6 and TRBJ2-5; TRBD2 matches 9 bases. This CDR3 has 17 residues. CDR1 is SGHVS, CDR2 FNYEAQ, per germline. V dropped 1 base and J dropped 1; count of bases not matched to a gene: 7. CDR3 in DNA: TGTGCCAGCAGCTTAGTCGTAGCGGGGGCCTCCCAAGAGACCCAGTACTTC. Its protein product is CASSLVVAGASQETQYF.

The V call is TRBV27, the J call TRBJ2-2; 7 bases line up with TRBD2. Germline CDR1 and CDR2: MNHEY and SMNVEV (reference sequence). Trimming took 3 bases from V and 4 from J; bases not matched to a gene: 11. This CDR3 comprises 17 residues. CDR3 residues: CASSFVGGLSGTGELFF. CDR3 DNA: TGTGCCAGCAGTTTCGTGGGGGGGTTGTCGGGCACCGGGGAGCTGTTTTTT.

The rearrangement uses TRBV6-1 and TRBJ1-2; possible D gene TRBD1, 6 bases. This CDR3 is 14 amino acids long. Trimming removed 5 bases from V and 2 bases from J, with 12 bases in between. In germline, CDR1 is MNHNS, CDR2 SASEGT. CDR3 residues: CASSSSTGNYGYTF. Here the CDR3 DNA reads TGTGCCAGCAGTTCAAGTACAGGGAACTATGGCTACACCTTC.

The chain is built from TRBV28 and TRBJ1-6, with D perhaps matching TRBD1 (6 bases). Germline V gene data show CDR1 as MDHEN and CDR2 as SYDVKM. V dropped 2 bases and J dropped 7 bases, with 18 bases sitting between them. The CDR3 is 17 residues long. The CDR3, as DNA: TGTGCCAGCAGTTTAATTGGGGCGACAGGATTGAATTCACCCCTCCACTTT. Its translation is CASSLIGATGLNSPLHF.

The rearrangement uses TRBV6-1 and TRBJ2-2, with 7 bases lining up with TRBD1. The junction had 0 bases not matched to a gene; V was cut back by 1 base and J by 1 base. The germline V gene has CDR1 MNHNS and CDR2 SASEGT. This CDR3 has 15 residues. The CDR3 is CASSEGTGNTGELFF. CDR3 DNA: TGTGCCAGCAGTGAAGGGACAGGGAACACCGGGGAGCTGTTTTTT.

V usage is TRBV28 and J usage is TRBJ1-2; D ambiguous. The germline CDR1 and CDR2 sequences are MDHEN and SYDVKM. The CDR3 has 14 amino acids. Between the trimmed V and J ends, which lost 5 bases and 7 bases, there was a span of 17 bases. The CDR3 coding sequence is TGTGCCAGCAGTAATGGTGAGGAAGTAGGTGGCTACACCTTC. Amino acids: CASSNGEEVGGYTF.

For this clone: Relative to the germline gene, one junction end is altered; a read error may explain this. The rearrangement joins TRBV6-5 to TRBJ2-7; D is ambiguous. This CDR3 is 11 amino acids long. The germline gives CDR1 MNHEY, CDR2 SVGAGI. The CDR3 nucleotides are TGTGCCAGGTGTTCGCGTGACGAGCGGTACTTC. This sequence encodes CARCSRDERYF.

This chain uses TRBV7-3 with TRBJ2-3, with 9 bases matching TRBD2. The ends lost 5 bases at V and 4 bases at J; junction bases unmatched: 7. There are 15 residues in the CDR3. CDR1 SGHTA and CDR2 FQGTGA come from the germline V gene. This chain's CDR3 is CASSDRAGGSDTQYF. CDR3 nucleotide sequence: TGTGCCAGCAGCGACCGGGCGGGGGGGTCAGATACGCAGTATTTT. Using reference TRBV7-3 and TRBJ2-3 for the parts outside the CDR3, the full variable domain is GAGVSQTPSNKVTEKGKYVELRCDPISGHTALYWYRQSLGQGPEFLIYFQGTGAADDSGLPNDRFFAVRPEGSVSTLKIQRTERGDSAVYLCASSDRAGGSDTQYFGPGTRLTVL.

This chain uses TRBV7-2 with TRBJ2-5, with D possibly being TRBD2 (6 bases). Trimming removed 5 bases at V and 3 bases at J, with 16 bases between. CDR3 size: 15 residues. CDR1 SGHTA and CDR2 FQGNSA come from the germline V gene. CDR3 DNA sequence: TGTGCCAGCAGCCGAGGCCTTACTAGCAAAGAGACCCAGTACTTC. Amino acid sequence: CASSRGLTSKETQYF.

The chain carries TRBV5-6 and TRBJ1-6; D remains unclear. CDR3 length: 16 amino acids. V lost 2 bases to trimming and J lost 0 bases, with 9 bases between them. The germline gives CDR1 SGHDT, CDR2 YYEEEE. The chain's CDR3 is CASSFMRASYNSPLHF. In DNA, the CDR3 is TGTGCCAGCAGCTTTATGAGGGCCTCCTATAATTCACCCCTCCACTTT.